The sequence of this T cell receptor beta chain was determined in a study of T cells in Graves' hyperthyroidism and ophthalmopathy. Findings and caveats of the study: In the blood, most expanded thyroid clonotypes above 0.001 appeared as well. Onset of ophthalmopathy came a median around 6.2 months after the model predicted it.

The study defined stable Graves' hyperthyroidism as no ophthalmopathy progression within 18 months. What was amplified from RNA transcripts were TCR beta CDR3 regions. HTBI primers drove first-round RT-PCR of the TCR CDR3. A single record per CDR3 protein comes from TCRdb applying MiXCR to the multiplex PCR reads. Found here are around 450,000 distinct CDR3 sequences, less than 20% of them singletons; the top ten hold 11% to 15%. Concerning this clonotype itself: Its matching antigen is unknown.

Sequencing was carried out using blood. The clonotype comes from a woman under 30 with Graves' hyperthyroidism.

CDR3 in amino acids: CSALPGQGADTQYF. DNA of the CDR3: TGCAGTGCTCTTCCGGGACAGGGGGCAGATACGCAGTATTTT. The rearrangement uses TRBV20-1 and TRBJ2-3; 11 nucleotides align to TRBD1. V lost 5 bases, J lost 4 bases, and 5 bases stayed unmatched. Per the germline V gene, CDR1 is DFQATT and CDR2 is SNEGSKA (reference sequence). The CDR3 sequence is 14 residues long.